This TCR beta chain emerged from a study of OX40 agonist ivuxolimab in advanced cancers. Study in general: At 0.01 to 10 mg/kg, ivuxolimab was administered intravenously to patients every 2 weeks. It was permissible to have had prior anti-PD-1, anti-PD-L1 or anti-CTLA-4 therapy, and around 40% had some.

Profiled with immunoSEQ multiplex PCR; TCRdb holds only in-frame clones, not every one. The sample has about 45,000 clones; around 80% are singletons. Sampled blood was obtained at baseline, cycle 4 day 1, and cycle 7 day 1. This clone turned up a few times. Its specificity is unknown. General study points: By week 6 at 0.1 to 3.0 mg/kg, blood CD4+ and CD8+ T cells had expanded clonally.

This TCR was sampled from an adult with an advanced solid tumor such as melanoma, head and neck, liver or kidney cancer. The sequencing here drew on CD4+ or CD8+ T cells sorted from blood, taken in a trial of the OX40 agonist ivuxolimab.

In nucleotides, the CDR3 is TGCAGCGTTGACACACAGCCTAGTGGCGAGCAGTACTTC. Translation gives CSVDTQPSGEQYF. The J gene is TRBJ2-7, the V gene TRBV29-1, with D unclear. Looked up from germline, CDR1 is SQVTM and CDR2 is ANQGSEA. The CDR3 runs to 13 residues. The ends were cut back, 3 bases at V and 6 bases at J, with 15 bases in the middle.